Presented here are 21 T cell receptor beta chains from one specimen sequenced in a study of blood T cells in healthy people across ages (dated by TCRdb to the mid-2010s). Library generation was performed with 5' RACE. The instrument was an Illumina HiSeq 2500. A second PCR of about 6 to 12 cycles was performed with a sample-barcoded 5' primer and a J-beta primer mix. In TCRdb, the public reads were trimmed at Q25 with fastp and aligned with MiXCR, with productive beta chains retained. All rows with the same CDR3 protein become a single entry with the most common DNA and genes. Recorded for this sample are some 1,000,000 distinct CDR3 sequences; 25% of them occurred a single time. In total, the top ten clones hold approximately 0.75% of the sample. These same data were also listed under a study on T cells of mothers and their children.

Input material: blood. Receptors originate from a girl aged 2 to 9 in good health.

This CDR3 reads CASSEEGSSYEQYF. Here the CDR3 DNA reads TGTGCCAGCAGTGAAGAGGGCAGCTCCTACGAGCAGTACTTC. This rearrangement joins TRBV6-1 to TRBJ2-1; D gene ambiguous. The last part of the DNA fits TRBJ2-7 better; the J call may be wrong. CDR1 is MNHNS and CDR2 is SASEGT in the germline V gene. There are 14 residues in the CDR3.

This clonotype was seen more than once but under ten times. The V call is TRBV19, the J call TRBJ1-5; 7 nucleotides agree with TRBD1. The V segment lost 3 bases and the J segment 0 bases; nucleotides outside the gene matches: 5. CDR1 and CDR2 from the germline V gene are LNHDA and SQIVND (reference sequence). The CDR3 is 16 amino acids. The DNA of the CDR3 is TGTGCCAGTAGTATGGTCGGACAGGATAGCAATCAGCCCCAGCATTTT. Encoded protein: CASSMVGQDSNQPQHF. Full variable domain (remainder filled in from reference TRBV19 and TRBJ1-5): DGGITQSPKYLFRKEGQNVTLSCEQNLNHDAMYWYRQDPGQGLRLIYYSQIVNDFQKGDIAEGYSVSREKKESFPLTVTSAQKNPTAFYLCASSMVGQDSNQPQHFGDGTRLSIL.

This chain connects TRBV12-3 or TRBV12-4 to TRBJ2-2; the D is unclear. This CDR3 comprises 13 residues. The germline V and J ends were trimmed by 3 bases and 6 bases, with 8 bases remaining between them. CDR3 DNA: TGTGCCAGCAGTTTGGCTGTTCCCGGGGAGCTGTTTTTT. Its translation is CASSLAVPGELFF.

The J gene is TRBJ2-1, the V gene TRBV27; 12 bases agree with TRBD2. Germline lookup yields CDR1 MNHEY and CDR2 SMNVEV (reference sequence). This CDR3 is 15 amino acids long. Trimming took 0 bases from V and 6 from J; bases not matched to a gene: 0. The CDR3: CASSLSTSGSNEQFF. The CDR3, as DNA: TGTGCCAGCAGTTTATCGACTAGCGGGAGCAATGAGCAGTTCTTC.

There are a few counts of this clonotype. This sequence joins TRBV9 and TRBJ2-1; TRBD2 aligns across 8 bases. The V gene end was trimmed by 3 bases and the J gene end by 4 bases; junction bases not matched to a gene: 12. From germline, CDR1 is SGDLS and CDR2 YYNGEE. CDR3 size: 17 residues. CDR3 nucleotides: TGTGCCAGCAGCGACCGGGAAAGGGTAGCGGGGTACAATGAGCAGTTCTTC. It is translated as CASSDRERVAGYNEQFF.

This chain connects TRBV5-1 to TRBJ2-2; TRBD2 is a possible D gene (6 bases). Germline CDR1 SGHRS, CDR2 YFSETQ. This CDR3 has 16 amino acids. Trimming cost V 3 bases and J 0 bases, with 12 bases left between them. CDR3: CASSSRGRTNTGELFF. Here the CDR3 DNA reads TGCGCCAGCAGCTCCCGGGGGAGGACGAACACCGGGGAGCTGTTTTTT.

The chain is built from TRBV2 and TRBJ1-4; unclear D gene. CDR3 length: 14 amino acids. The germline CDR1 and CDR2 sequences are SNHLY and FYNNEI. Trimming pared 2 bases from V and 8 bases from J, leaving 12 bases between. CDR3 amino acids: CASSERRGDEKLFF. CDR3 coding DNA: TGTGCCAGCAGTGAAAGACGAGGCGACGAAAAACTGTTTTTT.

This chain uses TRBV4-1 with TRBJ1-1; D gene ambiguous. The CDR3 is 16 residues long. The V end was cut by 6 bases, the J end by 0 bases, with 17 bases between. Per germline, CDR1 MGHRA and CDR2 YSYEKL. The CDR3 region is CASRVSTIGLNTEAFF. The CDR3, as DNA: TGCGCCAGCAGAGTGAGCACAATAGGATTGAACACTGAAGCTTTCTTT.

This clonotype was seen more than once but under ten times. The V and J genes are TRBV12-3 or TRBV12-4 and TRBJ2-5; a possible D gene is TRBD1 (6 bases). This CDR3 has 16 residues. V was clipped by 3 bases and J by 1 base, with 15 bases between them. The CDR3 region is CASSFLQGRSQETQYF. The CDR3 region has the DNA TGTGCCAGCAGTTTTTTACAGGGTCGGAGCCAAGAGACCCAGTACTTC.

This clonotype showed up just a few times. V usage is TRBV5-4 and J usage is TRBJ2-5; 13 bases map to TRBD2. The CDR3 has 17 residues. The V gene's germline CDR1 is SGHNT and CDR2 YYREEE (reference sequence). With V trimmed by 0 bases and J by 5 bases, 7 bases remained unmatched. In nucleotides, the CDR3 is TGTGCCAGCAGCTTGGGGGGGACTAGCGGGGTTAGGGAGACCCAGTACTTC. This encodes CASSLGGTSGVRETQYF.

V and J are TRBV28 and TRBJ1-3; D is ambiguous. V was clipped by 5 bases and J by 4 bases, with 15 bases between them. The germline gives CDR1 MDHEN, CDR2 SYDVKM. The CDR3 totals 15 residues. In DNA form, the CDR3 reads TGTGCCAGCAGTACCCCTGGGAGACTCGGAAACACCATATATTTT. This translates into CASSTPGRLGNTIYF.

The chain uses TRBV9 and TRBJ1-2; D is uncertain. The CDR3 totals 13 residues. Trimming shortened V by 0 bases and J by 3 bases, and 6 bases separated the two germline ends. Germline lookup yields CDR1 SGDLS and CDR2 YYNGEE. The CDR3 DNA reads as TGTGCCAGCAGCGTAGCGAGGGACTATGGCTACACCTTC. This translates into CASSVARDYGYTF.

In regard to this clonotype: Sequence at one end of the junction differs from germline and may be a read error. The rearrangement uses TRBV6-6 and TRBJ2-2, with D perhaps TRBD1 or TRBD2 (5 bases each). The CDR3 has 14 amino acids. Looked up from germline, CDR1 is MNHNY and CDR2 is SVGAGI (reference sequence). This CDR3 is CASREGQGTGELFF. DNA of the CDR3: TGTGCCAGCAGAGAGGGGCAGGGCACCGGAGAGCTGTTTTTT.

This clonotype was recorded a few times. The junction does not match germline at one end; this may be a read error. The V gene is TRBV3-1, the J gene TRBJ2-5; D unresolved. In germline, CDR1 is LGHDT, CDR2 YNNKEL (reference sequence). CDR3 size: 12 residues. DNA for the CDR3: TGTGCCAGCAGCCAAGACAGCCTAAATAAGGTCTTC. Its protein product is CASSQDSLNKVF.

The genes are TRBV28 and TRBJ2-5; D gene uncertain. This CDR3 comprises 14 residues. V lost 5 bases, J lost 5 bases, and 15 bases lay in between. From germline, CDR1 is MDHEN and CDR2 SYDVKM. The CDR3, as DNA: TGTGCCAGCAGTCCCCGGGTGGGTCTCGAGACCCAGTACTTC. This codes for CASSPRVGLETQYF.

V gene TRBV11-2 combines with J gene TRBJ2-2, with D unclear. V was cut by 5 bases and J by 5 bases, with 15 bases left in between. Germline CDR1 is SGHAT and CDR2 is FQNNGV. There are 15 residues in the CDR3. CDR3 DNA: TGTGCCAGCAGCGCGCGGATACCACTAACCGGGGAGCTGTTTTTT. It encodes CASSARIPLTGELFF.

This sequence joins TRBV3-1 and TRBJ2-5, with D maybe TRBD2 (6 bases). V lost 0 bases and J 3 bases, leaving 11 bases between the germline ends. CDR1 is LGHDT and CDR2 is YNNKEL in the germline V gene (reference sequence). The CDR3 has 15 amino acids. The CDR3 sequence: CASSQDLGGEETQYF. DNA of the CDR3: TGTGCCAGCAGCCAAGATTTGGGCGGGGAAGAGACCCAGTACTTC.

The CDR3 DNA sequence: TGCAGTGCTAGAGAGAGAAACACCGGGGAGCTGTTTTTT. This translates into CSARERNTGELFF. This chain joins TRBV20-1 and TRBJ2-2, with D unresolved. The V and J ends lost 0 bases and 2 bases respectively, with 4 bases between them. Germline V gives CDR1 DFQATT, CDR2 SNEGSKA (reference sequence). CDR3 length: 13 amino acids.

This chain links TRBV28 with TRBJ2-5; 10 positions match TRBD2. CDR3 length equals 14 residues. Germline values: CDR1 MDHEN, CDR2 SYDVKM. The trim removed 6 bases at V and 5 bases at J, leaving 6 bases unmatched. CDR3 nucleotides: TGTGCCAGCAGGACGGGACTAGCGCAGGAGACCCAGTACTTC. Amino acids: CASRTGLAQETQYF.

The gene calls are TRBV7-9 and TRBJ1-4; a possible D gene is TRBD1 (6 bases). The CDR3 spans 15 residues. The V end lost 0 bases, the J end lost 6 bases, and 11 bases lay between the germline ends. Germline V CDR1 and CDR2: SEHNR, FQNEAQ (reference sequence). CDR3 sequence: CASSLAWGRDEKLFF. The CDR3 DNA is TGTGCCAGCAGCTTAGCGTGGGGGCGCGATGAAAAACTGTTTTTT.

The V call is TRBV5-6, the J call TRBJ1-5; 7 nucleotides match TRBD1. Germline V gene sequence: CDR1 SGHDT, CDR2 YYEEEE. This CDR3 contains 14 residues. The J segment lost 5 bases and the V segment lost 2 bases, leaving 4 bases of the junction unmatched. The CDR3 sequence is CASSLSQGDQPQHF. For the CDR3, the DNA is TGTGCCAGCAGCTTAAGTCAGGGGGATCAGCCCCAGCATTTT.